These 22 T cell receptor beta chains came from one sample sequenced in a study of cytomegalovirus exposure and HLA in healthy donors. It was with 60 Vbeta and 13 Jbeta primers that the PCR ran. Profiled with immunoSEQ multiplex PCR; TCRdb holds only in-frame clones, not every one. The table includes about 130,000 clones, over 75% detected once. The sample consisted of PBMCs. The receptors originated from a young man in good health and CMV-seropositive.

The rearrangement uses TRBV4-3 and TRBJ2-1; no clear D gene. Trimming shortened V by 0 bases and J by 3 bases, and 15 bases separated the two germline ends. The CDR3 extends over 17 amino acids. The germline gives CDR1 LGHNA, CDR2 YSLEER. In DNA, the CDR3 is TGCGCCAGCAGCCAAGATCTATATACCGAGATCTACAATGAGCAGTTCTTC. This encodes CASSQDLYTEIYNEQFF.

The V gene is TRBV25-1, the J gene TRBJ2-5; D ambiguous. The CDR3 runs 14 residues. Germline lookup yields CDR1 MGHDK and CDR2 SYGVNS. The V gene lost 1 base and the J gene lost 4 bases, with 10 bases spanning the gap. Here the CDR3 reads CASSESGNLETQYF. In DNA form, the CDR3 reads TGTGCCAGCAGTGAATCTGGCAACCTAGAGACCCAGTACTTC.

The chain has TRBV12-5 and TRBJ2-3; D not resolved. Germline V gives CDR1 LGHNT, CDR2 FRNRAP. Trimming stripped 5 bases from V and 3 bases from J, with 6 bases between. CDR3 size: 12 residues. CDR3 nucleotides: TGTGCTAGTGGTACATTAACAGATACGCAGTATTTT. Translated, it gives CASGTLTDTQYF.

This clone was seen a single time. The chain couples TRBV5-5 to TRBJ2-3; 9 bases match TRBD1. Germline CDR1 SGHKS, CDR2 YYEKEE (reference sequence). After removal of 0 bases from V and 5 bases from J, the junction contained 7 bases not matched to a gene. The CDR3 runs to 16 residues. The CDR3 coding sequence is TGTGCCAGCAGCTTGGGTACAGGGGGCGCGGGAGATACGCAGTATTTT. Translated, it gives CASSLGTGGAGDTQYF.

The genes are TRBV6-6 and TRBJ1-4; TRBD1 might be the D (5 bases). The CDR3 has 12 amino acids. V lost 8 bases, J lost 13 bases, and 17 bases lay in between. Germline CDR1 MNHNY, CDR2 SVGAGI (reference sequence). CDR3 loop: CASGPAVGGLFF. The DNA of the CDR3 is TGTGCCAGCGGACCCGCCGTGGGGGGACTGTTTTTT.

The chain has TRBV7-8 and TRBJ2-1, with D perhaps TRBD2 (7 bases). The CDR3 contains 15 residues. Trimming took off 5 bases at V and 6 bases at J, with 17 bases between the two ends. The germline CDR1 and CDR2 sequences are SGHVS and FQNEAQ. The CDR3 region has the DNA TGTGCCAGCAGCGGGCCGGGGGGCGCGGGCAATGAGCAGTTCTTC. It encodes CASSGPGGAGNEQFF.

The chain has TRBV4-1 and TRBJ2-5, with 7 bases lining up with TRBD1. CDR3 length: 14 residues. V trimming: 1 base; J trimming: 3 bases; junction bases outside the gene matches: 2. Germline lookup yields CDR1 MGHRA and CDR2 YSYEKL. The CDR3 protein is CASSQAGQKETQYF. The CDR3 DNA is TGCGCCAGCAGCCAAGCGGGACAGAAAGAGACCCAGTACTTC.

The genes are TRBV19 and TRBJ2-2; D uncertain. CDR3 length equals 16 residues. Germline V gene lookup returns CDR1 LNHDA and CDR2 SQIVND (reference sequence). V was trimmed by 4 bases and J by 0 bases, leaving 12 bases between them. This chain's CDR3 is CASSTVRRTNTGELFF. CDR3 in DNA: TGTGCCAGTAGTACCGTACGCAGGACGAACACCGGGGAGCTGTTTTTT.

The rearrangement uses TRBV29-1 and TRBJ2-1, with TRBD2 matching over 12 bases. Germline trimming cut 6 bases from V and 6 bases from J; bases unmatched to any gene: 3. The CDR3 runs to 13 residues. Germline values: CDR1 SQVTM, CDR2 ANQGSEA. CDR3 bases: TGCAGCGTCTCTAGCGGGAGGGCCAATGAGCAGTTCTTC. Translated: CSVSSGRANEQFF.

The chain employs TRBV19 and TRBJ2-2; D is perhaps TRBD1 (6 bases). This CDR3 has 14 amino acids. Germline CDR1 reads LNHDA; CDR2 reads SQIVND (reference sequence). V was pared by 4 bases and J by 6 bases, with 12 bases between. CDR3 nucleotide sequence: TGTGCCAGTAGTACACAGGGTGAGGCCGGGGAGCTGTTTTTT. Its translation: CASSTQGEAGELFF.

This clone was seen a single time. The chain carries TRBV10-1 and TRBJ2-1; 10 positions match TRBD1. V trimming: 3 bases; J trimming: 8 bases; junction bases outside the gene matches: 10. Germline loops: CDR1 WNHNN, CDR2 SYGVQD (reference sequence). This CDR3 region has 16 residues. The CDR3 spells CASSEKSGQGGDEQFF. The CDR3 DNA reads as TGCGCCAGCAGTGAAAAAAGCGGACAGGGGGGAGATGAGCAGTTCTTC.

The V and J genes are TRBV27 and TRBJ2-5; perhaps TRBD1 as D (6 bases). CDR1 is MNHEY and CDR2 is SMNVEV in the germline V gene (reference sequence). This CDR3 comprises 14 residues. Trimming took 5 bases from V and 3 from J, leaving 13 bases between them. CDR3 DNA sequence: TGTGCCAGCAGTCTACTGGACAGAAAAGAGACCCAGTACTTC. Protein: CASSLLDRKETQYF.

The chain joins TRBV28 to TRBJ1-1; the D is unclear. V dropped 1 base and J dropped 8 bases, with 11 bases sitting between them. The CDR3 totals 13 residues. Germline V lookup: CDR1 MDHEN, CDR2 SYDVKM. The CDR3 sequence is CASSLSGSGEAFF. In DNA form, the CDR3 reads TGTGCCAGCAGTTTATCGGGATCAGGCGAAGCTTTCTTT.

Notes on this clone: Mismatch with germline at one junction end may stem from a read error. The CDR3 spells CSSSLAETGETTFF. Here the CDR3 DNA reads TGTTCCAGCAGCTTAGCGGAGACAGGGGAGACAACTTTCTTT. V is TRBV7-9 and J is TRBJ1-1, with 8 nucleotides matching TRBD1. Germline CDR1 is SEHNR and CDR2 is FQNEAQ (reference sequence). This CDR3 has 14 residues.

This clone was seen a single time. V usage is TRBV30 and J usage is TRBJ1-3, with 7 bases lining up with TRBD1. This CDR3 is built from 15 residues. Trimming cost V 3 bases and J 2 bases; bases outside gene matches: 7. Germline CDR1 is GTSNPN and CDR2 is SVGIG (reference sequence). The CDR3 is CAWRGQAQTGNTIYF. Here the CDR3 DNA reads TGTGCCTGGAGAGGACAGGCCCAGACTGGAAACACCATATATTTT.

The chain employs TRBV4-1 and TRBJ2-7, with D possibly being TRBD1 (5 bases). The germline gives CDR1 MGHRA, CDR2 YSYEKL. The CDR3 is 15 amino acids. Trimming left V 3 bases short and J 0 bases short, with 12 bases between. The CDR3 loop reads CASSQRTTNSYEQYF. The CDR3 nucleotides read TGCGCCAGCAGCCAGAGGACAACCAACTCCTACGAGCAGTACTTC.

This chain uses TRBV10-3 with TRBJ2-7; 7 nucleotides line up with TRBD2. The CDR3 extends over 15 amino acids. Germline CDR1 ENHRY, CDR2 SYGVKD. V lost 6 bases to trimming and J lost 7 bases; unmatched junction nucleotides: 15. CDR3 nucleotide sequence: TGTGCCATCAGGGAAAGGGACTACCCGCGGAGTGAGCAGTACTTC. Amino acid sequence: CAIRERDYPRSEQYF.

The chain couples TRBV7-2 to TRBJ1-4; TRBD1 aligns across 10 bases. The CDR3 contains 16 residues. V gave up 5 bases and J gave up 5 bases; unmatched junction bases: 8. Germline assignment: CDR1 SGHTA and CDR2 FQGNSA. In DNA, the CDR3 is TGTGCCAGCAGCCCCCTCCCGGGACAGGGGAATGAAAAACTGTTTTTT. Amino acids: CASSPLPGQGNEKLFF.

The rearrangement links TRBV2 to TRBJ1-3; D unclear. CDR3 size: 14 residues. Between the trimmed V and J ends, which lost 8 bases and 0 bases, there was a span of 11 bases. Germline loops: CDR1 SNHLY, CDR2 FYNNEI. CDR3 in amino acids: CASREPVSGNTIYF. Here the CDR3 DNA reads TGTGCCAGCCGAGAGCCGGTCTCTGGAAACACCATATATTTT.

The rearrangement uses TRBV7-9 and TRBJ2-3; no clear D gene. Germline V CDR1 and CDR2: SEHNR, FQNEAQ (reference sequence). V gave up 1 base and J gave up 4 bases, with 3 bases separating them. The CDR3 has 12 amino acids. The CDR3 coding sequence is TGTGCCAGCAGCTTAGGAGCAGATACGCAGTATTTT. Its translation is CASSLGADTQYF.

This chain uses TRBV7-9 with TRBJ1-6; 7 positions agree with TRBD1. The V and J ends lost 0 bases and 8 bases, in that order; junction bases with no gene match: 4. CDR3 length equals 15 residues. Germline V lookup: CDR1 SEHNR, CDR2 FQNEAQ (reference sequence). The DNA of the CDR3 is TGTGCCAGCAGCTTAGCGACAGGGCCTGATTCACCCCTCCACTTT. Residues: CASSLATGPDSPLHF.

V gene TRBV7-9 combines with J gene TRBJ1-3, with TRBD1 identical over 7 bases. The germline V gene encodes CDR1 SEHNR and CDR2 FQNEAQ (reference sequence). The junction had 5 bases not matched to a gene; V was cut back by 5 bases and J by 1 base. This CDR3 spans 15 amino acids. The CDR3 region is CASSEGGASGNTIYF. The CDR3 DNA reads TGTGCCAGCAGCGAAGGGGGCGCGTCTGGAAACACCATATATTTT.